This TCR beta chain was captured by sequencing in a study of Tregs in tolerant kidney transplant recipients. Whole-study results and caveats: The most relevant donor-specific Treg TCRbeta repertoire apparently came from expansion with activated donor B cells.

TCRdb keeps only in-frame clones here, not all; method: immunoSEQ multiplex PCR. The sample holds some 80,000 clones, 95% to 98% seen once. Unstimulated Tregs (CD4+CD25+CD127-) and CD4+CD25- non-Tregs were sorted from PBMCs. With respect to this clone: What it binds is not known.

In germline, CDR1 is SGDLS, CDR2 YYNGEE. The CDR3 has 15 amino acids. The ends were cut back, 3 bases at V and 4 bases at J, with 16 bases in the middle. The V gene is TRBV9, the J gene TRBJ1-2; TRBD1 might be the D (5 bases). The sequenced sample was CD4+ T cells from blood, obtained before the transplant. The receptor comes from a human donor who received a combined kidney and bone marrow transplant. This chain's CDR3 is CASSASGRTLYGYTF. The CDR3 DNA reads TGTGCCAGCAGCGCCTCCGGACGGACACTCTATGGCTACACCTTC.